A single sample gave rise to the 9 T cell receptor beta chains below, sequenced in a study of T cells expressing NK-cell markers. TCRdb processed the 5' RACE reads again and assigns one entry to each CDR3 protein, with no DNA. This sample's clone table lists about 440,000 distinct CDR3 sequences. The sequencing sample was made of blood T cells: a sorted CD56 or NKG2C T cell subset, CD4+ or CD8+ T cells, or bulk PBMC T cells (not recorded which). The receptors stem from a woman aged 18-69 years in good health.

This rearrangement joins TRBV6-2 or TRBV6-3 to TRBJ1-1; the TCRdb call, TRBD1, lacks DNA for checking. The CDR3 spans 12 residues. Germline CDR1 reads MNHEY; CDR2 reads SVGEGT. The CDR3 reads CASSQGFSEAFF.

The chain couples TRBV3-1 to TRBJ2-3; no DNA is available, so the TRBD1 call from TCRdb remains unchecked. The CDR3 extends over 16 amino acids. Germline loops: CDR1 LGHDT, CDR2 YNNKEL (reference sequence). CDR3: CASSHRVGVSTDTQYF.

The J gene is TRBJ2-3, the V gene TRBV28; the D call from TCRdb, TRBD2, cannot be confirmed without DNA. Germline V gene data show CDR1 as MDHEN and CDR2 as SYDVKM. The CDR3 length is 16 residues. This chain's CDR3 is CASSFLDPRGRSTQYF.

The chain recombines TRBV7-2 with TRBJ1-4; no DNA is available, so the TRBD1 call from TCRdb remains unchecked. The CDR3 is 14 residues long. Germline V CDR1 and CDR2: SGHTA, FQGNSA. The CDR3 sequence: CASSFGPSGEKLFF.

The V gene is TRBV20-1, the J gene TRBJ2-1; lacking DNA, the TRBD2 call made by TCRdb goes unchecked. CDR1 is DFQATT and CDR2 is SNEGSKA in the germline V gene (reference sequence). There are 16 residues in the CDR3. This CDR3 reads CSAREITLAGIHEQFF.

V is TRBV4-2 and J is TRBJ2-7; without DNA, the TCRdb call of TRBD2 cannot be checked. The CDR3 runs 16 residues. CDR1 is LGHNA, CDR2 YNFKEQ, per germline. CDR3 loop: CASSQSLGTSSYEQYF.

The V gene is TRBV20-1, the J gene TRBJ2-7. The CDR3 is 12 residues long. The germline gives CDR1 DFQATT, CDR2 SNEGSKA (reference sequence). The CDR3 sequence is CSARVSPHEQYF.

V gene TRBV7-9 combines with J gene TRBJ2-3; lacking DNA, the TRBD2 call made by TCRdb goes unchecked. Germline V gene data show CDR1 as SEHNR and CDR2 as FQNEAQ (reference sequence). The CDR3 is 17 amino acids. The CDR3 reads CASSSSVRAGDTDTQYF. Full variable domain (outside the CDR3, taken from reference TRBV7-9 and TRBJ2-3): DTGVSQNPRHKITKRGQNVTFRCDPISEHNRLYWYRQTLGQGPEFLTYFQNEAQLEKSRLLSDRFSAERPKGSFSTLEIQRTEQGDSAMYLCASSSSVRAGDTDTQYFGPGTRLTVL.

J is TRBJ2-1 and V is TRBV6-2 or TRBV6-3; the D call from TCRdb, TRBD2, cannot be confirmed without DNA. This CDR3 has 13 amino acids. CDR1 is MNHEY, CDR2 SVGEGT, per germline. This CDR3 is CASSGLAYNEHFF.